Below, one T cell receptor beta chain is given with its context. Profiling relied on immunoSEQ multiplex PCR, and the TCRdb table lists in-frame clones only, not all of them. This table holds about 38,000 clones, 91% found once. The data were obtained in a study of T cell changes during pregnancy in multiple sclerosis. This CDR3 has 12 residues. The V end was cut by 0 bases, the J end by 5 bases, with 5 bases between. Germline V gives CDR1 SGHRS, CDR2 YFSETQ. The sample consisted of CD8+ T cells from peripheral blood mononuclear cells, taken in the second trimester of pregnancy. The chain employs TRBV5-1 and TRBJ2-5; D perhaps matches TRBD1 (5 bases). The sequence was obtained from a female donor with multiple sclerosis, enrolled in a pregnancy study. The CDR3 spells CASSLDRETQYF. The CDR3 DNA is TGCGCCAGCAGCTTGGACAGGGAGACCCAGTACTTC.